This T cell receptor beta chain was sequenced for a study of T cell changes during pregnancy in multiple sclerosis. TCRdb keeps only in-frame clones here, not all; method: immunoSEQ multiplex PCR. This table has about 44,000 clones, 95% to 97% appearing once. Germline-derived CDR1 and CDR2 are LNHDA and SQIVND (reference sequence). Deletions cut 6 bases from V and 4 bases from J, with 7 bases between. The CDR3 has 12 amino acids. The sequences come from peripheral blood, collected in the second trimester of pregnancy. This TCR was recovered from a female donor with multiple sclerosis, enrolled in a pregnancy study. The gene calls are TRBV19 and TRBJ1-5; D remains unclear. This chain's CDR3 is CASSSPNQPQHF. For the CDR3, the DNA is TGTGCCAGTAGCTCCCCTAATCAGCCCCAGCATTTT.